A single sample is the source of the 12 T cell receptor beta chains below, sequenced in a study of Ad26.COV2.S vaccination and SARS-CoV-2 variants. Specified treatment: around 19 received Ad26.COV2.S at low or high dose, single or two shots; a few received placebo; per-sample allocation not given. Day 63 after the first vaccine or placebo injection was the time point for sampling. Sequencing was performed with immunoSEQ multiplex PCR; in TCRdb, only in-frame clones are kept and a portion is missing. The repertoire holds 300,000 to 400,000 clones, 85% seen once, with around 2% in the top ten. This material consisted of peripheral blood, taken in a trial of Ad26.COV2.S vaccine versus placebo. The source of these receptors is a person aged 18 to 59 who received the Ad26.COV2.S COVID-19 vaccine or a placebo.

As DNA, the CDR3 is TGTGCCACCAGTGACGGAGGACACTCTAGGGACTATGGCTACACCTTC. As protein: CATSDGGHSRDYGYTF. The chain is built from TRBV24-1 and TRBJ1-2, with D possibly TRBD1 on 5 matching bases. Deletions cut 4 bases from V and 3 bases from J, with 17 bases between. The CDR3 consists of 16 residues. Germline V gene lookup returns CDR1 KGHDR and CDR2 SFDVKD.

The chain links TRBV6-1 to TRBJ2-7; tentatively, D is TRBD2 (6 bases). The CDR3 runs 14 residues. CDR1 and CDR2 from the germline V gene are MNHNS and SASEGT. Trimming shortened V by 3 bases and J by 2 bases, and 11 bases separated the two germline ends. In nucleotides, the CDR3 is TGTGCCAGCAGTGAGGGCCCGGGGGCCTACGAGCAGTACTTC. Translating it yields CASSEGPGAYEQYF.

This clone was counted once. V usage is TRBV18 and J usage is TRBJ2-7; D uncertain. Germline V CDR1 and CDR2: KGHSH, LQKENI. V was clipped by 3 bases and J by 2 bases, with 5 bases between them. The CDR3 length is 12 residues. CDR3 in amino acids: CASSPRPYEQYF. The CDR3 coding sequence is TGTGCCAGCTCACCTAGACCCTACGAGCAGTACTTC.

The chain recombines TRBV5-1 with TRBJ2-1; TRBD1 might be the D (5 bases). V dropped 0 bases and J dropped 3 bases, with 22 bases sitting between them. CDR3 length: 19 residues. Germline V CDR1 and CDR2: SGHRS, YFSETQ. In DNA, the CDR3 is TGCGCCAGCAGCTTGGTACAGGTTACTGGGATCATTCGCTACAATGAGCAGTTCTTC. Translation gives CASSLVQVTGIIRYNEQFF.

The rearrangement joins TRBV5-6 to TRBJ1-1, with no clear D. Looked up from germline, CDR1 is SGHDT and CDR2 is YYEEEE. The CDR3 runs 14 residues. V dropped 0 bases and J dropped 5 bases, with 11 bases sitting between them. The chain's CDR3 is CASSLVRGMTEAFF. In nucleotides, the CDR3 is TGTGCCAGCAGCTTGGTGAGAGGAATGACTGAAGCTTTCTTT.

This chain joins TRBV7-9 and TRBJ1-2; D not certain. V shed 5 bases and J shed 1 base, with 14 bases lying between them. CDR3 length equals 15 residues. Germline CDR1 is SEHNR and CDR2 is FQNEAQ (reference sequence). The CDR3 reads CASSPRTDINYGYTF. In DNA form, the CDR3 reads TGTGCCAGCAGCCCGCGGACGGATATTAACTATGGCTACACCTTC.

The rearrangement joins TRBV27 to TRBJ2-5, with D possibly TRBD2 on 7 matching bases. This CDR3 comprises 15 residues. With 0 bases removed from V and 4 bases from J, the gap between germline ends came to 12 bases. Germline loops: CDR1 MNHEY, CDR2 SMNVEV (reference sequence). In DNA, the CDR3 is TGTGCCAGCAGTTTATCACGGGGGGCCGGAGAGACCCAGTACTTC. It yields the protein CASSLSRGAGETQYF.

The chain combines TRBV14 with TRBJ2-3; 8 bases line up with TRBD2. V lost 4 bases, J lost 7 bases, and 10 bases stayed unmatched. Germline CDR1 SGHDN, CDR2 FVKESK. The CDR3 spans 15 residues. CDR3 DNA sequence: TGTGCCAGCAGCCCGGGACTAGGAGGCTCAAATACGCAGTATTTT. Its protein is CASSPGLGGSNTQYF.

The genes are TRBV5-6 and TRBJ2-1; D might be TRBD1 (6 bases). CDR3 size: 13 residues. V lost 3 bases and J lost 6, with 10 bases in between. Germline V gene data show CDR1 as SGHDT and CDR2 as YYEEEE. The CDR3 reads CASSWGTLNEQFF. The CDR3 DNA reads TGTGCCAGCAGCTGGGGGACACTCAATGAGCAGTTCTTC.

V usage is TRBV10-2 and J usage is TRBJ1-4, with 7 bases aligning to TRBD1. From germline, CDR1 is WSHSY and CDR2 SAAADI. Trimming removed 6 bases from V and 7 bases from J; junction bases left unmatched: 8. This CDR3 has 14 residues. CDR3 sequence reads: CASSQPGQSEKLFF. The CDR3 nucleotides are TGCGCCAGCAGCCAACCGGGACAGAGTGAAAAACTGTTTTTT.

The chain employs TRBV7-3 and TRBJ1-1; TRBD1 is a possible D gene (6 bases). Deletions cut 2 bases from V and 6 bases from J, with 13 bases between. The CDR3 covers 14 residues. Germline V gives CDR1 SGHTA, CDR2 FQGTGA. CDR3 sequence reads: CASSLEPRTAEAFF. CDR3 bases: TGTGCCAGCAGCTTAGAGCCGAGGACAGCTGAAGCTTTCTTT.

The V and J genes are TRBV28 and TRBJ1-2; 7 bases agree with TRBD1. Germline V gene data show CDR1 as MDHEN and CDR2 as SYDVKM. J was trimmed by 8 bases and V by 6 bases; bases with no gene match: 6. The CDR3 extends over 12 amino acids. The CDR3 loop reads CASSAHRGGYTF. As DNA, the CDR3 is TGTGCCAGCAGCGCACACAGGGGAGGCTACACCTTC.